The entry that follows covers one T cell receptor (beta chain) sequence. No antigen is known for it. The CDR3 has 15 amino acids. The protocol was immunoSEQ multiplex PCR, while the TCRdb copy is restricted to in-frame clones and leaves out a portion. The table includes fewer than 150,000 clones, less than 90% detected once. These data originate in a study of T cell responses to AZD1222 COVID-19 vaccine. The study's findings and limits: Sampling that yielded the repertoires occurred only after the peak T cell response. The donor cohort was predominantly white British with a female majority, and clonal diversity may have been underestimated. Only a handful of people who got AZD1222 tested seropositive at baseline.

This chain joins TRBV21-1 and TRBJ2-7; the D segment call TRBD2 is taken from the table without a DNA check. TRBV21-1 is a pseudogene segment. The source was peripheral blood, collected on day 0 of AZD1222 vaccination. The TCR was taken from an adult in good health. CDR3 nucleotide sequence: TGTGCCACCCAACAACGGGAGGTACCCTCCTACGAGCAGTACTTC. This gives the protein CATQQREVPSYEQYF.